This TCR beta chain was identified during a study of blood T cell repertoires in COVID-19. Study overall: The analysed material was cDNA or gDNA that came from T cells, B-cell-depleted T cells, or PBMCs.

Authors' analysis steps: Amplification from reference gene primers served as the basis for estimated nucleated cell counts. The table came from immunoSEQ multiplex PCR; TCRdb's copy has only in-frame clones and leaves some out. The V and J calls and the clone size are those of that table, but D and trimming were determined from the DNA. Among about 38,000 clones listed, less than 80% were seen once. The V gene's germline CDR1 is SGHNT and CDR2 YENEEA. This CDR3 comprises 13 residues. V was clipped by 5 bases and J by 9 bases, with 14 bases between them. V is TRBV11-3 and J is TRBJ2-1; D unresolved. The source material was peripheral blood. The receptor was derived from a man aged 65-85 years with COVID-19, enrolled during active disease. CDR3 amino acids: CASSREEISEQFF. The CDR3 bases are TGTGCCAGCAGCAGAGAAGAGATTAGTGAGCAGTTCTTC.